This entry describes one T cell receptor (beta chain). Antigen: not known. The repertoire was sequenced with immunoSEQ multiplex PCR; TCRdb's copy has only in-frame clones and lacks some. The sample records about 30,000 clones, around 82% being singletons. CDR3 length: 15 residues. CDR1 is SGHRS, CDR2 YFSETQ, per germline. Trimming shortened V by 0 bases and J by 0 bases, and 7 bases separated the two germline ends. The data stem from a study of T cells in narcolepsy. Turning to the study itself: Patients with NT1 or NT2 and healthy control donors were enrolled. Broader study findings: Same-patient CSF and blood CD4+ T cell clonotypes included HCRT-specific and TRIB2-specific autoreactive ones. No autoreactive T cell clone sequences appeared in some memory CD4+ repertoires. Autoreactive clonotypes reportedly recurred in blood of same and different patients, not controls.

The receptor was isolated from a human donor with narcolepsy. Input material: CD45RA- memory CD4+ T cells from PBMCs. The chain has TRBV5-1 and TRBJ2-1, with D perhaps TRBD2 (5 bases). This chain's CDR3 is CASSLAGSSYNEQFF. CDR3 in DNA: TGCGCCAGCAGCTTGGCGGGGAGCTCCTACAATGAGCAGTTCTTC.